These 10 T cell receptor beta chains share one sample of origin, sequenced in a study of blood T cell repertoires in COVID-19. The assay was immunoSEQ multiplex PCR, and TCRdb's table has in-frame clones only and misses some. In the table there are around 380,000 clones, around 87% of which are singletons. The sequenced sample was PBMCs or T cells enriched from blood (not recorded which). Receptors originate from a man younger than 40 who had recovered from COVID-19.

The chain joins TRBV6-5 to TRBJ1-6; TRBD1 agrees at 8 bases. This CDR3 has 15 residues. Looked up from germline, CDR1 is MNHEY and CDR2 is SVGAGI. J was trimmed by 0 bases and V by 7 bases; bases with no gene match: 2. For the CDR3, the DNA is TGTGCCAGCACCGGACAGGGCTCCTATAATTCACCCCTCCACTTT. Protein product: CASTGQGSYNSPLHF.

J is TRBJ1-2 and V is TRBV19; weak D call: TRBD1 (5 bases). V lost 2 bases and J lost 0, with 19 bases in between. The CDR3 is 18 amino acids. The germline V gene has CDR1 LNHDA and CDR2 SQIVND (reference sequence). DNA for the CDR3: TGTGCCAGTAGTATACGTCCTGGGGGACTTAAAGCTAACTATGGCTACACCTTC. This encodes CASSIRPGGLKANYGYTF.

This clone showed up just a few times. The chain carries TRBV19 and TRBJ1-1; 8 positions agree with TRBD1. The CDR3 totals 15 residues. Germline V CDR1 and CDR2: LNHDA, SQIVND (reference sequence). After removal of 3 bases from V and 5 bases from J, the junction contained 8 bases not matched to a gene. CDR3 in DNA: TGTGCCAGTAGTATTAACGCAGGGGGCAGGACTGAAGCTTTCTTT. Translation: CASSINAGGRTEAFF.

The genes are TRBV5-1 and TRBJ1-2; a weak D match, TRBD1 (5 bases). V dropped 7 bases and J dropped 1 base, with 17 bases sitting between them. Per germline, CDR1 SGHRS and CDR2 YFSETQ. The CDR3 sequence is 15 residues long. The CDR3 is CASFPGPGGNYGYTF. CDR3 sequence (DNA): TGCGCCAGCTTTCCGGGCCCCGGGGGTAACTATGGCTACACCTTC.

This sequence joins TRBV3-1 (or the pseudogene TRBV3-2) and TRBJ1-5, with 8 bases aligning to TRBD1. Germline V lookup: CDR1 LGHDT, CDR2 YNNKEL (reference sequence). V lost 2 bases and J lost 4; bases outside the gene matches: 4. The CDR3 extends over 15 amino acids. CDR3 loop: CASSQTGTGNQPQHF. Written as DNA, the CDR3 is TGTGCCAGCAGCCAAACAGGGACAGGTAATCAGCCCCAGCATTTT.

The V gene is TRBV30, the J gene TRBJ1-1; tentatively, D is TRBD1 (5 bases). This CDR3 has 14 amino acids. V was shortened by 0 bases and J by 3 bases, with 11 bases between the two germline ends. The V gene's germline CDR1 is GTSNPN and CDR2 SVGIG (reference sequence). CDR3 loop: CAWSVLVGDTEAFF. The DNA of the CDR3 is TGTGCCTGGAGTGTATTGGTAGGGGACACTGAAGCTTTCTTT.

V usage is TRBV18 and J usage is TRBJ1-5; the match to TRBD1 covers 8 bases. With 4 bases clipped from V and 3 bases from J, the junction kept 5 bases outside the gene matches. The CDR3 sequence is 15 residues long. Germline lookup yields CDR1 KGHSH and CDR2 LQKENI. CDR3 amino acids: CASSLRGQDNQPQHF. The CDR3 DNA reads TGTGCCAGCTCACTTCGGGGACAGGACAATCAGCCCCAGCATTTT.

This clone showed up just once. The chain employs TRBV3-1 (or the pseudogene TRBV3-2) and TRBJ2-1, with unresolved D. Between the trimmed V and J ends, which lost 0 bases and 1 base, there was a span of 7 bases. Germline CDR1 is LGHDT and CDR2 is YNNKEL (reference sequence). This CDR3 comprises 15 residues. The DNA of the CDR3 is TGTGCCAGCAGCCAAGATCACGGGTCCTACAATGAGCAGTTCTTC. Translating gives CASSQDHGSYNEQFF.

V and J are TRBV9 and TRBJ2-5; 7 bases map to TRBD1. This CDR3 region has 15 residues. The trim removed 6 bases at V and 5 bases at J, leaving 13 bases unmatched. In germline, CDR1 is SGDLS, CDR2 YYNGEE. CDR3 loop: CASKVGDSSGETQYF. DNA for the CDR3: TGTGCCAGCAAAGTCGGGGACAGCTCGGGGGAGACCCAGTACTTC.

The chain is built from TRBV7-2 and TRBJ2-1, with TRBD2 matching 9 bases. Germline-derived CDR1 and CDR2 are SGHTA and FQGNSA. This CDR3 has 18 residues. The junction had 8 bases not matched to a gene; V was cut back by 2 bases and J by 0 bases. The CDR3 protein is CASSLNPSGASSYNEQFF. CDR3 sequence (DNA): TGTGCCAGCAGCTTAAATCCTAGCGGGGCTAGCTCCTACAATGAGCAGTTCTTC.